Listed below are T cell receptor beta chains from one sample, sequenced in a study of blood T cell repertoires in COVID-19. Clones were sequenced by immunoSEQ multiplex PCR, and TCRdb holds only the in-frame ones, with some missing. The data show fewer than 150,000 clones, about 80% seen once. The sample comprised peripheral blood. These receptors came from a woman aged 50 to 60 with acute or convalescent COVID-19. Each CDR3 is given with its conserved first and last residue. A D gene is named only where the DNA matches it firmly. Expanded clones are given a class, and other clones once, few, many or no size at all.

V gene,D gene,CDR3 length,clone size,J gene,CDR3 DNA,CDR3 protein
TRBV30,.,12,.,TRBJ1-2,TGTGCCTGGAAAAGGCAGGGAACTGGCTACACCTTC,CAWKRQGTGYTF
TRBV6-5,.,12,.,TRBJ2-7,TGTGCCAGCAAGGCGTCAGGGAACGAGCAGTACTTC,CASKASGNEQYF
TRBV6-5,TRBD1,13,.,TRBJ2-1,TGTGCCAGCAGTAGCACAGGGGACAATGAGCAGTTCTTC,CASSSTGDNEQFF
TRBV7-5,.,14,.,TRBJ2-1,TGTGCCAGAAGCTTTTGCGGGGGTTCCAATGAGCAGTTCTTC,CARSFCGGSNEQFF
TRBV19,.,14,few,TRBJ1-1,TGTGCCAGTAGCCCACAGGGAGTGAACACTGAAGCTTTCTTT,CASSPQGVNTEAFF
TRBV11-2,TRBD1,18,few,TRBJ2-3,TGTGCCAGCAGCTTAATTAGAAGGGGGCGCGGTAGCACAGATACGCAGTATTTT,CASSLIRRGRGSTDTQYF
TRBV30,TRBD2,12,.,TRBJ2-3,TGTGCCTGGAGCCCGGAGCGGGGTACGCAGTATTTT,CAWSPERGTQYF
TRBV5-1,.,15,.,TRBJ1-5,TGCGCCAGCAGCTTGGAAGGGGCAAGCAATCAGCCCCAGCATTTT,CASSLEGASNQPQHF
TRBV11-2,.,17,.,TRBJ2-7,TGTGCCAGCACCCCCCGGCAAAGCACAGGGTTGACCTACGAGCAGTACTTC,CASTPRQSTGLTYEQYF
TRBV24-1,TRBD1,15,.,TRBJ1-2,TGTGCCACCAGTGACCCGGACAGGGCCCGCTATGGCTACACCTTC,CATSDPDRARYGYTF
TRBV27,.,14,.,TRBJ1-5,TGTGCCAGCAGTCTGGACAGAAAAAATCAGCCCCAGCATTTT,CASSLDRKNQPQHF
TRBV6-5,.,12,.,TRBJ1-2,TGTGCCAGCTGGGGCCTTAGCCATGGCTACACCTTC,CASWGLSHGYTF
TRBV2,.,15,.,TRBJ1-4,TGTGCCAGCTCATTCCCGACTGAACGGGGTGAAAAACTGTTTTTT,CASSFPTERGEKLFF
TRBV11-2,TRBD2,15,.,TRBJ2-1,TGTGCCAGCAGCCAGACTAGCGGGGCCTACAATGAGCAGTTCTTC,CASSQTSGAYNEQFF
TRBV15,TRBD1,14,.,TRBJ2-1,TGTGCCACCAGTCCGGGACAGGGGTTCAATGAGCAGTTCTTC,CATSPGQGFNEQFF
TRBV19,.,14,few,TRBJ1-5,TGTGCCAGTAAACGGACAGAGACAAATCAGCCCCAGCATTTT,CASKRTETNQPQHF
TRBV7-6,TRBD1,15,.,TRBJ1-5,TGTGCCAGCAGTCTCCGGACAGGGAGCAATCAGCCCCAGCATTTT,CASSLRTGSNQPQHF
TRBV5-1,.,13,.,TRBJ1-4,TGCGCCAGCAGTGGTACCGCTAATGAGAAACTGTTTTTT,CASSGTANEKLFF
TRBV30,.,14,.,TRBJ1-3,TGTGCCTGGAGCCGGACTTACTCTGGAAACACCATATATTTT,CAWSRTYSGNTIYF
TRBV2,.,16,once,TRBJ1-6,TGTGCCAGCAGTGAAGAGGTCAGGAATTATAATTCACCCCTCCACTTT,CASSEEVRNYNSPLHF
TRBV10-2,.,12,.,TRBJ2-1,TGCGCCAGCAGTGGACAGTCCGGGGAGCAGTTCTTC,CASSGQSGEQFF
TRBV6-5,.,15,few,TRBJ1-6,TGTGCCAGCAGTTTCGGACAGTCAGGGAATTCACCCCTCCACTTT,CASSFGQSGNSPLHF
TRBV19,.,13,.,TRBJ1-2,TGTGCCAGTAGTATAGCAGGGATTGGTGGCTACACCTTC,CASSIAGIGGYTF
TRBV24-1,.,13,few,TRBJ2-3,TGTGCCACCAGTGAAGATACAGGCGGCAAGCAGTATTTT,CATSEDTGGKQYF
TRBV7-8,.,14,once,TRBJ2-7,TGTGCCAGCAGTGGGCAGGGACTTTCCTACGAGCAGTACTTC,CASSGQGLSYEQYF
TRBV3-1/TRBV3-2,.,14,once,TRBJ1-6,TGTGCCAGCAGCCAAGTGCGGGGTGACTCACCCCTCCACTTT,CASSQVRGDSPLHF
TRBV10-3,TRBD1,14,.,TRBJ2-7,TGTGCCATCAGGAGGACAGGCGATTCCTACGAGCAGTACTTC,CAIRRTGDSYEQYF
TRBV4-2,.,15,.,TRBJ1-3,TGTGCCAGCAGCCAAATCGGGGGTTCTGGAAACACCATATATTTT,CASSQIGGSGNTIYF
TRBV29-1,TRBD1,14,.,TRBJ1-4,TGCAGCGTTGAAACAGGGGGCTACGGTGAAAAACTGTTTTTT,CSVETGGYGEKLFF
TRBV4-1,TRBD2,16,.,TRBJ2-1,TGCGCCAGCAGCCAACCCCTAGCGGACCCCTACAATGAGCAGTTCTTC,CASSQPLADPYNEQFF
TRBV7-8,.,13,.,TRBJ1-3,TGTGCCAGCAGCTTATCGCCGGGAGACACCATATATTTT,CASSLSPGDTIYF
TRBV19,TRBD1,17,.,TRBJ2-3,TGTGCCAGTAGTATGTCCGGGACAGGGGGTCTGACAGATACGCAGTATTTT,CASSMSGTGGLTDTQYF
TRBV5-6,TRBD2,19,few,TRBJ2-2,TGTGCCAGCAGCTCGATTGGACTAGCGGGGGGCGCGAACACCGGGGAGCTGTTTTTT,CASSSIGLAGGANTGELFF
TRBV3-1/TRBV3-2,TRBD1,12,once,TRBJ1-2,TGTGCCAGCAGCCGACAGGGTAGCGGCTACACCTTC,CASSRQGSGYTF
TRBV9,.,14,.,TRBJ1-1,TGTGCCAGCAGCCCACAGGTGGGAAACACTGAAGCTTTCTTT,CASSPQVGNTEAFF
TRBV2,TRBD2,16,.,TRBJ2-3,TGTGCCAGCAGCCGAAGGACTAGCGGATACACAGATACGCAGTATTTT,CASSRRTSGYTDTQYF
TRBV2,TRBD2,16,once,TRBJ2-1,TGTGCCAGCAGTGAAGTTAGAGCGGGGGGGAACAATGAGCAGTTCTTC,CASSEVRAGGNNEQFF
TRBV9,TRBD2,18,.,TRBJ2-3,TGTGCCAGCAGCGTAGCTGGACTAGCGGGGGCTCGGGCAGATACGCAGTATTTT,CASSVAGLAGARADTQYF
TRBV6-4,TRBD1,13,.,TRBJ1-2,TGTGCCAGCAGACAGGGGGCCAACTATGGCTACACCTTC,CASRQGANYGYTF
TRBV19,TRBD1,18,.,TRBJ1-5,TGTGCCAGTAGTATAATGGTCCCAGGGACAGGGGGCGGGCAGCCCCAGCATTTT,CASSIMVPGTGGGQPQHF
TRBV12-5,TRBD1,13,.,TRBJ2-7,TGTGCTAGTGGTTTGGCAGGGGGTGGCGAGCAGTACTTC,CASGLAGGGEQYF
TRBV6-2/TRBV6-3,TRBD1,15,.,TRBJ1-5,TGTGCCAGCAGTTCCTCAGGGGGCAGCAATCAGCCCCAGCATTTT,CASSSSGGSNQPQHF
TRBV6-5,TRBD1,15,.,TRBJ2-2,TGTGCCAGCAGTCAACAGGGGGCCAACACCGGGGAGCTGTTTTTT,CASSQQGANTGELFF
TRBV19,.,14,.,TRBJ1-1,TGTGCCAGTAAATACAGGGAAATGAACACTGAAGCTTTCTTT,CASKYREMNTEAFF
TRBV4-1,.,18,.,TRBJ1-3,TGCGCCAGCAGCCAAGAGCCCCCCGTATTACTTCCTGGAAACACCATATATTTT,CASSQEPPVLLPGNTIYF
TRBV19,TRBD1,14,once,TRBJ1-2,TGTGCCAGTAGTCCGGGACAGGGTAACTATGGCTACACCTTC,CASSPGQGNYGYTF
TRBV19,.,11,.,TRBJ1-2,TGTGCCAGTAGTTTGCAGTCTGGCTACACCTTC,CASSLQSGYTF
TRBV18,.,13,.,TRBJ2-7,TGTGCCAGCTCACCACGGGACAACTACGAACAGTACTTC,CASSPRDNYEQYF
TRBV9,TRBD1,19,.,TRBJ1-2,TGTGCCAGCAGCGTACTCGGGACAGGACCGGAAAAAGGAGGCTATGACTACACCTTC,CASSVLGTGPEKGGYDYTF
TRBV5-1,TRBD1,14,.,TRBJ1-6,TGCGCCAGCAGCGGAACAGGGGCAAATTCACCCCTCCACTTT,CASSGTGANSPLHF